This T cell receptor (beta chain) is from a study of post-analysis software for immune sequencing data. Study-wide results and caveats: Normalized Chao1 diversity in multiple sclerosis patients fell significantly below that of controls. Batch-matched samples strongly co-clustered by F measure. Elevated frequency relative to controls characterized roughly five TRBV segments in patients, TRBV5-6, TRBV5-1 and TRBV20-1 among them.

Germline lookup yields CDR1 LNHDA and CDR2 SQIVND (reference sequence). This CDR3 comprises 15 residues. V lost 5 bases and J lost 3; bases outside the gene matches: 8. Unique-molecular-identifier-tagged TCR beta cDNA libraries were used. With roughly 1 to 10 million T cells as the source, about half a million cDNA molecules resulted. TCRdb redid the calling of the PCR reads with MiXCR, one entry per CDR3 protein. The top ten hold about 11% of the sample, which has roughly 650,000 distinct CDR3 sequences, approximately 59% seen once. Comments on this clonotype: No antigen is known for it.

This chain connects TRBV19 to TRBJ1-1; 8 bases align to TRBD1. Sequencing was performed on blood. This sequence was found in a girl aged 2 to 9 with multiple sclerosis. The CDR3 spells CASSLTGQGYTEAFF. CDR3 sequence (DNA): TGTGCCAGTAGTTTAACTGGACAGGGCTACACTGAAGCTTTCTTT.